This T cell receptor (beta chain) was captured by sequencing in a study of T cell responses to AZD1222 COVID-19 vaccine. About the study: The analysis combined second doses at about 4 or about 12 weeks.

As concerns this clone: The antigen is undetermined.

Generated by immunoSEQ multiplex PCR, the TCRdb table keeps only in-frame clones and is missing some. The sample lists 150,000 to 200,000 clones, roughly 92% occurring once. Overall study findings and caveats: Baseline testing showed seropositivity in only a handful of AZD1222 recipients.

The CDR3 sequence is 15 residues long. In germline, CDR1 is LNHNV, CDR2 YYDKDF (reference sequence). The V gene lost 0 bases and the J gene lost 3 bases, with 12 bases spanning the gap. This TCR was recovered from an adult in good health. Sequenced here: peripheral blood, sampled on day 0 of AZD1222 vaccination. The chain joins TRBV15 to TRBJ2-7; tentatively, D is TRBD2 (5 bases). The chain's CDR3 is CATSREVGLSYEQYF. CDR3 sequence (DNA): TGTGCCACCAGCAGAGAAGTCGGACTGAGCTACGAGCAGTACTTC.